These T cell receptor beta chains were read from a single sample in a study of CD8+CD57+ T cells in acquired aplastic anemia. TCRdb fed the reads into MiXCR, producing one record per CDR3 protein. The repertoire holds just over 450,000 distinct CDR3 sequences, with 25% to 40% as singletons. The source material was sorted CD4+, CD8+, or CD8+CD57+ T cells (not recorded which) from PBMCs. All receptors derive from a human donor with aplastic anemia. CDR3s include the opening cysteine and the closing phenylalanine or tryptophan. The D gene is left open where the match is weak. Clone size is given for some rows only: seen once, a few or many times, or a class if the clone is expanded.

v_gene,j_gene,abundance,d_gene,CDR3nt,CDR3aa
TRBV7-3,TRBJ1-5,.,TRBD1,TGTGTCAGCAGTACCGGGACAGGGGAACAGCCCCAGCATTTT,CVSSTGTGEQPQHF
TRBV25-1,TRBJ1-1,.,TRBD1,TGTGCCAGCAGCCGACCGGGACAGGGGAACACTGAAGCTTTCTTT,CASSRPGQGNTEAFF
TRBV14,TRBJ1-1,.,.,TGTGCCAGCAGCTCGGACGTGGACACTGAAGCTTTCTTT,CASSSDVDTEAFF
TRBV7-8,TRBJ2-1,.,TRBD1,TGTGCCAGCAGCCAGGGACAGGGGAGCGTGGATGAGCAGTTCTTC,CASSQGQGSVDEQFF
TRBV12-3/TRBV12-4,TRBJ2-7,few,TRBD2,TGTGCCAGTTGCTTAGCGGGGGACTCCTACGAGCAGTACTTC,CASCLAGDSYEQYF
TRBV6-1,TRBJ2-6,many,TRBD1,TGTGCCAGCAGCCGCGACAGGGGGCGTTATGGGGCCAACGTCCTGACTTTC,CASSRDRGRYGANVLTF
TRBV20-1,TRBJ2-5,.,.,TGCAGTGCGGCGGGGCTGCAACTACAAGAGACCCAGTACTTC,CSAAGLQLQETQYF
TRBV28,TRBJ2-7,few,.,TGTGCCAGCTTGAAATTTTGGGACTCACAAACCTACGAGCAGTACTTC,CASLKFWDSQTYEQYF
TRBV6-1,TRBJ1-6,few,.,TGTGCCAGCAGTGAAGTACCCCAGGGCTCGGGAGGTTCACCCCTCCACTTT,CASSEVPQGSGGSPLHF
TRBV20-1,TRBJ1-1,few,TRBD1,TGCAGTGCTAGGGGGACAGGGGGCACTGAAGCTTTCTTT,CSARGTGGTEAFF
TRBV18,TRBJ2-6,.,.,TGTGCCAGCTCGACACTAATGGGGAAGAGCGGGGCCAACGTCCTGACTTTC,CASSTLMGKSGANVLTF
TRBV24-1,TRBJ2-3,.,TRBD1,TGTGCCACCAGTGACCGGACAGGCGCTAGCACAGATACGCAGTATTTT,CATSDRTGASTDTQYF
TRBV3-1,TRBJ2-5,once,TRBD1,TGTGCCAGCAGCCCGAGGGGGCTCGGAGAGACCCAGTACTTC,CASSPRGLGETQYF
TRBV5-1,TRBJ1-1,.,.,TGCGCCAGCAGCTTGGAGTTCAGGGGAGCGGACACTGAAGCTTTCTTT,CASSLEFRGADTEAFF
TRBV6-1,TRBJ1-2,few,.,TGTGCCAGCAGATTAGGGACCCCGGCTGGCTATGGCTACACCTTC,CASRLGTPAGYGYTF
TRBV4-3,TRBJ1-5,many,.,TGCGCCAGCAGCCAAGAATGGCACTCTGAGCTACCCCAGCATTTT,CASSQEWHSELPQHF
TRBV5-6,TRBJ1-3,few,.,TGTGCCAGCAGCCCCGGACCGGTATCTGGAAACACCATATATTTT,CASSPGPVSGNTIYF
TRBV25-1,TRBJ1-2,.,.,TGTGCCAGCAGTGATTGGGGTGGCCGCACCTTC,CASSDWGGRTF
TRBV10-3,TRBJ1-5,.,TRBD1,TGTGCCAGCAGTAGCCGGGACAGGGGGGTTAGCAATCAGCCCCAGCATTTT,CASSSRDRGVSNQPQHF
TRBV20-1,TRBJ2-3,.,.,TGCAGTGCTAGAGGTCCTGTGGCAGATACGCAGTATTTT,CSARGPVADTQYF
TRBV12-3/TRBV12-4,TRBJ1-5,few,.,TGTGCCAGTGCTTCGGGTAGGAACAATCAGCCCCAGCATTTT,CASASGRNNQPQHF
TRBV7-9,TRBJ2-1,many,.,TGTGCCAGCAGCGGCAATGAGCAGTTCTTC,CASSGNEQFF
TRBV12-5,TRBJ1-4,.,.,TGTGCTAGTGGTTTGGTGGGCAGTAATGAAAAACTGTTTTTT,CASGLVGSNEKLFF
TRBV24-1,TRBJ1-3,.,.,TGTGCCACCAGTGATTGGGCAGGAAACACCATATATTTT,CATSDWAGNTIYF
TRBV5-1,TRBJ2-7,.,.,TGCGCCAGCAGCACGAACTTCTACGAGCAGTACTTC,CASSTNFYEQYF
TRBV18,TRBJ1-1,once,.,TGTGCCAGCTCTCATCGGACAGTTCAGAACACTGAAGCTTTCTTT,CASSHRTVQNTEAFF
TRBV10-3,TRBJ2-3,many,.,TGTGCCATCAGTGAGTTAGCTCTTGAGATCACAGATACGCAGTATTTT,CAISELALEITDTQYF
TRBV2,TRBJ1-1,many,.,TGTGCCAGCAGTTACAGGGAGGGCACTGAAGCTTTCTTT,CASSYREGTEAFF
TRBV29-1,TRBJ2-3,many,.,TGCAGCGTTGGGGTTAGCGGAACTAGCACAGATACGCAGTATTTT,CSVGVSGTSTDTQYF
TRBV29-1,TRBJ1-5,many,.,TGCAGCGTTGCCGCCCAGGGGAATCAGCCCCAGCATTTT,CSVAAQGNQPQHF
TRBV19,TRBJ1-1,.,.,TGTGCCAGTAGTGGTTGGGGGGGGACTGAAGCTTTCTTT,CASSGWGGTEAFF
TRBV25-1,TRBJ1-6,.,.,TGTGCCAGCAGTGCAACGGCCGGGGCACCCCTCCACTTT,CASSATAGAPLHF
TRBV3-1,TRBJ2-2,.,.,TGTGCCAGCAGCCAAAGTAGAGCGACCGGGGAGCTGTTTTTT,CASSQSRATGELFF
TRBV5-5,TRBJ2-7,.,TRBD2,TGTGCCAGCAGCGTCGGACTAGCGGGAGAGGGTTACGAGCAGTACTTC,CASSVGLAGEGYEQYF
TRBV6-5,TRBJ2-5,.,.,TGTGCCAGCAGTTACTCACGGGGAGTCGGTGAGACCCAGTACTTC,CASSYSRGVGETQYF
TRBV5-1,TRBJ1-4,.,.,TGCGCCAGCAGCCAAGATGGGGGGGATGAAAAACTGTTTTTT,CASSQDGGDEKLFF
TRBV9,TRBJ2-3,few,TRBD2,TGTGCCACCGCCCTCGGCGGGGGGACAGATACGCAGTATTTT,CATALGGGTDTQYF
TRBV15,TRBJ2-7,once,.,TGTGCCACCAGCAGCTTGGACCCCGGGACGGACGAGCAGTACTTC,CATSSLDPGTDEQYF